This T cell receptor (beta chain) was captured by sequencing in a study of blood T cell repertoires in COVID-19. Participants came from some 23 US areas, aged roughly 18 to 95 years. Which cohort a participant joined came from the clinical history participants gave. The CDR3 covers 15 residues. V lost 5 bases to trimming and J lost 2 bases, with 15 bases between them. In germline, CDR1 is SGHRS, CDR2 YFSETQ. The repertoire was sequenced with immunoSEQ multiplex PCR; TCRdb's copy has only in-frame clones and lacks some. The sample holds some 150,000 clones; under 90% are singletons and the top ten take roughly 1.7%. This clone was observed a single time.

Material for sequencing was PBMCs or T cells enriched from blood (not recorded which). This sequence was found in a woman aged 18-30 years who had been exposed to COVID-19. The chain links TRBV5-1 to TRBJ2-3; a possible D gene is TRBD1 (6 bases). The CDR3 coding sequence is TGCGCCAGCAGGATACAGGGAGTAAACACAGATACGCAGTATTTT. Encoded protein: CASRIQGVNTDTQYF.